This T cell receptor beta chain derives from a study of T-cell reconstitution after alpha-beta-depleted transplantation in children. Study-wide findings and caveats: Expanded clones from the graft, numbering several hundred, reportedly supplied alpha-beta T cells about two months after transplant. The main origin of T-cell counts and diversity one year after transplant was newly produced T cells.

Using unique molecular identifiers, the investigators prepared the TCRbeta library. TCRdb ran MiXCR on the PCR reads and lists one entry per CDR3 protein. The top ten clones hold just over 2% of a sample with almost 500,000 distinct CDR3 sequences, approximately 10% of them seen once. As concerns this clonotype: Its antigen is not identified.

The germline V gene has CDR1 SGHVS and CDR2 FNYEAQ. The CDR3 runs to 15 residues. Between the trimmed V and J ends, which lost 5 bases and 4 bases, there was a span of 17 bases. V is TRBV7-6 and J is TRBJ2-5; D is ambiguous. The sequencing here drew on PBMCs, taken before TCRalphabeta/CD19-depleted stem cell transplant. This sequence originates from a child aged 2 to 10 with inherited bone marrow failure, due to receive a stem cell transplant. The chain's CDR3 is CASSPNRAGLETQYF. CDR3 nucleotide sequence: TGTGCCAGCAGCCCGAATAGGGCAGGTCTAGAGACCCAGTACTTC.